Shown below are 16 T cell receptor delta chains from a single sample sequenced in a study of γδ T cells in repeated Plasmodium falciparum infection. Gammadelta T cells were flow-sorted from PBMC into Vgamma9/Vdelta2+ and Vdelta2-negative populations for bulk analysis. TCRdb ran CATT on the multiplex PCR reads. The repertoire holds around 46,000 delta-chain clones, with approximately 1.5% as singletons. Sequenced: gamma-delta T cells from blood. The receptors stem from a pool of human donors (malaria-infected and uninfected, not separated).

Details on this clone: The DNA is omitted, as the CDR3 cannot be located on it reliably, and the CDR3 follows TCRdb's listing. The J segment was not called; the V segment is TRAV29/DV5; the table assigns TRDD3, which was not confirmed against the DNA. The germline gives CDR1 NSMFDY, CDR2 ISSIKDK. Counting both end residues, the CDR3 totals 21 amino acids. This chain's CDR3 is CSVLLCGNASYRGIRAVKLIF.

A word on this clone: The protein recorded in TCRdb matches a much larger clone and deviates from this DNA's translation at residue 4, suggesting a read error; the protein here is obtained by translating the DNA. The chain combines TRDV1 with TRDJ2, with 8 nucleotides matching TRDD3. This CDR3 is built from 13 residues. The V gene's germline CDR1 is TSWWSYY and CDR2 QGS. V lost 8 bases, J lost 8 bases, and 7 bases stayed unmatched. In DNA, the CDR3 is TGTGCTCTTCCAAGGAACTGGGGGGCACAACTCTTCTTT. As protein: CALPRNWGAQLFF.

A remark on this clone: This likely reflects a read error, since a far larger clone is one base away. The rearrangement links TRDV2 to TRDJ1, with 13 positions matching TRDD3. The J gene, absent from TCRdb, was called here by matching the DNA to germline. The CDR3 is 15 amino acids. Germline trimming cut 3 bases from V and 8 bases from J; bases unmatched to any gene: 8. Germline V gene lookup returns CDR1 GEAIGNYY and CDR2 EKD. The CDR3 spells CACDSILGDTLKLIF. The CDR3 nucleotides are TGTGCCTGTGACTCTATACTGGGGGATACGCTAAAACTCATCTTT.

This clone was observed many times. The rearrangement uses TRDV1 and TRDJ1, with 8 bases lining up with TRDD3. This CDR3 spans 21 amino acids. Germline CDR1 and CDR2: TSWWSYY and QGS. The V and J ends lost 3 bases and 1 base, in that order; junction bases with no gene match: 22. The CDR3 loop is CALGDSGLLPLLGVFTDKLIF. Written as DNA, the CDR3 is TGTGCTCTTGGGGACTCCGGCCTCCTGCCTTTACTGGGGGTTTTCACCGATAAACTCATCTTT.

This clone was counted only a few times. The TCRdb record carries a much larger clone's protein, which differs from this DNA's translation at residue 11; a read error is the likely cause, and the protein listed here is the DNA translation. The chain couples TRDV3 to TRDJ1, with 11 bases identical to TRDD3. Assignment of the J gene here rests on matching the DNA to germline, because TCRdb gives none. V dropped 4 bases and J dropped 4; count of bases not matched to a gene: 17. Germline CDR1 TVYSNPD, CDR2 GDNSRS (reference sequence). The CDR3 covers 17 residues. Written as DNA, the CDR3 is TGTGCCTCTCATGCCGCCTCTGGGGGATACAGTCACGATAAACTCATCTTT. Translated: CASHAASGGYSHDKLIF.

This clone was found many times. The chain uses TRDV1 and TRDJ1; 11 bases fit TRDD3. Germline matching of the DNA provided the J gene here, since TCRdb leaves it blank. The CDR3 extends over 21 amino acids. After removal of 6 bases from V and 0 bases from J, the junction contained 21 bases not matched to a gene. Germline V gene data show CDR1 as TSWWSYY and CDR2 as QGS. Here the CDR3 DNA reads TGTGCTCTTGGTGGAACCTGGGGGATACAAAACCATCTTCTATACACCGATAAACTCATCTTT. Protein: CALGGTWGIQNHLLYTDKLIF.

This clone was seen ten or more times. The chain employs TRDV2 and TRDJ1; 13 nucleotides align to TRDD3. TCRdb lists no J gene, so it was determined here by aligning the DNA to germline. The CDR3 totals 19 residues. J lost 0 bases, V lost 4 bases, and 13 bases had no gene match. CDR1 and CDR2 (germline): GEAIGNYY, EKD. The CDR3 loop reads CACDGIGTGGYADTDKLIF. The CDR3 DNA reads as TGTGCCTGTGATGGTATCGGTACTGGGGGATACGCGGACACCGATAAACTCATCTTT.

On this clone: This likely traces to a read error, being one base from a far larger clone. The sample contains more than one DNA sequence encoding this CDR3. The chain has TRDV2 and TRDJ1; no firm D call. Assignment of the J gene here rests on matching the DNA to germline, because TCRdb gives none. Trimming removed 1 base at V and 2 bases at J, with 16 bases between. CDR3 length equals 16 residues. Per the germline V gene, CDR1 is GEAIGNYY and CDR2 is EKD. This chain's CDR3 is CACDTLVGGPTDKLIF. The CDR3 nucleotides are TGTGCCTGTGACACTCTGGTGGGAGGGCCTACCGATAAACTCATCTTT.

This clone occurred a few times. The TCRdb protein, from a much larger clone, departs from this DNA's translation at residue 9, likely by read error; the protein shown derives from the DNA. V gene TRDV1 combines with J gene TRDJ1; 13 bases are a match to TRDD3. The J gene, not given by TCRdb, was assigned here from a germline match of the nucleotide sequence. J was trimmed by 0 bases and V by 1 base; bases with no gene match: 23. The CDR3 runs 24 residues. CDR1 and CDR2 from the germline V gene are TSWWSYY and QGS. The CDR3 protein is CALGERPTPLTGGYAAGYTDKLIF. CDR3 in DNA: TGTGCTCTTGGGGAACGACCTACCCCGCTAACTGGGGGATACGCTGCCGGGTACACCGATAAACTCATCTTT.

On this clone itself: This likely traces to a read error, being one base from a far larger clone. This chain uses TRDV1 with TRDJ1, with D tentatively TRDD2 (6 bases). The J gene was not available in TCRdb and was assigned here by matching the DNA to germline segments. In germline, CDR1 is TSWWSYY, CDR2 QGS. The V end was cut by 2 bases, the J end by 7 bases, with 26 bases between. The CDR3 extends over 18 amino acids. The CDR3 region has the DNA TGTGCTCTTGGGGAAGCCTTCTTCCTCGACGGGAGAGGAGGTAAACTCATCTTT. It translates to CALGEAFFLDGRGGKLIF.

This clone was detected many times. This sequence joins TRDV1 and TRDJ1; 8 nucleotides match TRDD3. Germline matching of the DNA provided the J gene here, since TCRdb leaves it blank. Germline values: CDR1 TSWWSYY, CDR2 QGS. The CDR3 consists of 18 residues. With V trimmed by 0 bases and J by 0 bases, 9 bases remained unmatched. CDR3 sequence reads: CALGELRLGDRYTDKLIF. DNA for the CDR3: TGTGCTCTTGGGGAACTTCGCCTGGGGGACCGGTACACCGATAAACTCATCTTT.

As concerns this clone: It differs at one base from a far larger clone, so likely a read error. The same CDR3 arises from other DNA sequences in this sample as well. The CDR3 sequence: CALGEKYWAHGGKLIF. CDR3 bases: TGTGCTCTTGGGGAAAAGTACTGGGCTCATGGGGGTAAGCTCATCTTT. The gene calls are TRDV1 and TRDJ1, with D perhaps TRDD3 (6 bases). This CDR3 contains 16 residues. The V gene's germline CDR1 is TSWWSYY and CDR2 QGS. V lost 2 bases and J 11 bases, leaving 24 bases between the germline ends.

This clone was detected ten times or more. TCRdb pairs this DNA with a much larger clone's protein that differs at residue 9, likely a read error; the protein shown was translated from the DNA. The chain is built from TRDV3 and TRDJ1; 9 positions agree with TRDD3. The CDR3 has 12 amino acids. The junction had 11 bases not matched to a gene; V was cut back by 1 base and J by 14 bases. Germline CDR1 and CDR2: TVYSNPD and GDNSRS (reference sequence). The CDR3 bases are TGTGCCTTTATCCGTACTGGGGGAACGGCAATCTTT. Protein: CAFIRTGGTAIF.

This clone was seen only a few times. The TCRdb record carries a much larger clone's protein, which differs from this DNA's translation at residue 16; a read error is the likely cause, and the protein listed here is the DNA translation. The rearrangement joins TRDV2 to TRDJ1; 12 nucleotides agree with TRDD3. The J gene is absent in TCRdb and was assigned here via DNA matching to germline. Germline V gene lookup returns CDR1 GEAIGNYY and CDR2 EKD. The CDR3 loop spans 19 amino acids. CDR3 nucleotides: TGTGCCTGTGACACCGTCCCGGGGGCTCTGGGGGATACGAACGATAGACTCATCTTT. It codes for CACDTVPGALGDTNDRLIF.

This clone was observed at least ten times. With only one base between it and a far larger clone, this is likely a read error. Different DNA sequences within this sample yield the same CDR3. The chain employs TRDV2 and TRDJ1; D gene uncertain. Germline assignment: CDR1 GEAIGNYY and CDR2 EKD. Trimming took 1 base from V and 0 from J, leaving 20 bases between them. This CDR3 is built from 18 residues. The CDR3, as DNA: TGTGCCTGTGACACAAAGTACTACCAGCCGATGTACACCGATAAACTCATCTTT. The encoded protein is CACDTKYYQPMYTDKLIF.

The table lists this clone with a few counts. Being one base from a much bigger clone, this may be a read error. V gene TRDV1 was called; the J gene was not; TRDD3 is the table's D call, not checked against the DNA. Per the germline V gene, CDR1 is TSWWSYY and CDR2 is QGS. The CDR3 length is 19 residues. Written as DNA, the CDR3 is TGTGCTCTTGGGGAACCATGCCTACGGACTGGGGGCCTCACCGATAAGCTCATCTTT. Its translation: CALGEPCLRTGGLTDKLIF.